This TCR beta chain came from a study of control samples from healthy donors and cancer patients. TCRdb's table, derived via immunoSEQ multiplex PCR, lists solely in-frame clones and lacks some. Of roughly 120,000 clones in the sample, more than 75% were seen once. The CDR3 runs to 14 residues. V shed 5 bases and J 6 bases; nucleotides not matched to a gene: 6. CDR1 and CDR2 from the germline V gene are SGHVS and FQNEAQ. The source material was blood. The chain has TRBV7-8 and TRBJ1-1; 10 positions agree with TRBD1. The TCR comes from a woman in her seventies in good health. The CDR3 sequence: CASSTGQGVAEAFF. The CDR3 DNA reads TGTGCCAGCAGCACCGGACAGGGGGTAGCTGAAGCTTTCTTT.